This TCR beta chain is drawn from a study of blood T cell repertoires in COVID-19. Study-level information: The cDNA or gDNA used as material had been derived from T cells, B-cell-depleted T cells, or PBMCs.

Trimming stripped 0 bases from V and 7 bases from J, with 12 bases between. CDR1 LGHNA and CDR2 YNFKEQ come from the germline V gene. The CDR3 covers 15 residues. Assay used: immunoSEQ multiplex PCR; TCRdb lists only in-frame clones, some missing. The table shows approximately 44,000 clones, with 90% to 95% occurring only once. The specimen sequenced was peripheral blood. This TCR was recovered from a man aged 50-59 years with COVID-19, enrolled during active disease. The chain recombines TRBV4-2 with TRBJ1-4, with D tentatively TRBD1 (5 bases). CDR3 residues: CASSQESGKGEKLFF. CDR3 in DNA: TGTGCCAGCAGCCAAGAGTCAGGGAAGGGTGAAAAACTGTTTTTT.